The entry below gives a single T cell receptor (beta chain) sequence along with its context. Its specificity is unknown. CDR1 and CDR2 (germline): MNHEY, SVGAGI. This CDR3 is 14 amino acids long. The V and J ends lost 5 bases and 3 bases, in that order; junction bases with no gene match: 4. The sample originates from a study of cytomegalovirus exposure and HLA in healthy donors. Study-level results: Analyses of presence and absence presupposed an approximately uniform sequencing depth across donors. TRBV6-2, TRBV6-3 and some other V segments were unresolvable in 87-base-pair reads.

PCR primers comprised 60 Vbeta and 13 Jbeta primers. TCRdb keeps only in-frame clones here, not all; method: immunoSEQ multiplex PCR. The sample has about 210,000 clones, roughly 87% seen once. The sample comprised PBMCs. The rearrangement uses TRBV6-5 and TRBJ2-5; TRBD1 matches at 9 bases. The TCR originated in a man aged 40-49 years in good health and CMV-seropositive. CDR3 in amino acids: CASSPRTGEETQYF. In nucleotides, the CDR3 is TGTGCCAGCAGTCCGCGGACAGGGGAAGAGACCCAGTACTTC.